Listed here is a single T cell receptor beta chain. Which antigen it targets is not known. No base qualities exist here, and no much larger clone lies one base off it. The data are from a study of T cell repertoires in cytomegalovirus infection (dated by TCRdb to 2018 to 2020). Looking at the study overall: Donor HLA type was relevant to the analysis, because carriage of CMV infection together with the matching HLA type was indicated by public TCR beta signatures. The research as a whole found: In the ex vivo response, HLA-C-restricted CMV-specific TCR beta clonotypes were dominant, and in two of eight donors the single most frequent clonotype came from this HLA-C-restricted group. In both this cohort and an independent approximately 350-donor cohort, the cumulative frequency of public TCR beta family members distinguished carriers of CMV infection plus the relevant HLA type.

Via the germline V gene (reference sequence), CDR1 is DFQATT and CDR2 SNEGSKA. The germline ends are 16 bases apart after V is trimmed by 4 bases and J by 6 bases. From the cysteine up to the phenylalanine, the CDR3 has a length of 14 residues. Only the CDR3 part of the read is kept: 42 bases, read in frame from the first base. Instrument on record: Illumina HiSeq 1500. TCRdb reran the public reads through fastp at Q25 and MiXCR, keeping productive beta chains. Each CDR3 protein appears once, grouped with its most common genes and DNA. This sample comprises hundreds of thousands of distinct CDR3 sequences, about a sixth of them detected only once. About 12% of the sample is in the top ten clones.

The rearrangement combines TRBV20-1 with TRBJ1-3, with a tentative D gene TRBD1 over 6 matching bases. The source material was PBMCs. This TCR derives from a human donor in good health (CMV status not recorded). Some clones in this sample may be carry-over from other donors' samples. The CDR3 protein: CSANPGGRENTIYF. The nucleotide sequence is TGCAGTGCTAACCCCGGGGGGCGAGAAAACACCATATATTTT.